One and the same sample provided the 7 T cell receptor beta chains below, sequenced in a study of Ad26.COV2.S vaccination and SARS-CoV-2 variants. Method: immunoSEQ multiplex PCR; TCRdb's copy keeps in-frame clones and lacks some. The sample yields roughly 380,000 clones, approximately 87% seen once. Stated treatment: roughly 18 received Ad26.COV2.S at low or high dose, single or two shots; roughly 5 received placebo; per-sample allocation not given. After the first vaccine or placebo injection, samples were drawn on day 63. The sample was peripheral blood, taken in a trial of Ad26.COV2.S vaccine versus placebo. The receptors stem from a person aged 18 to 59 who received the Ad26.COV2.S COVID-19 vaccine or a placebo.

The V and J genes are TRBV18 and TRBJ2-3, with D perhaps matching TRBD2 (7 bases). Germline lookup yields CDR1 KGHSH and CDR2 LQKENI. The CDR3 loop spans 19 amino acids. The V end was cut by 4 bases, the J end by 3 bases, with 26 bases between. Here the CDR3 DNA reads TGTGCCAGCTCACGCATAATTATAGGGGGGGCGCCGGCGACAGATACGCAGTATTTT. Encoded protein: CASSRIIIGGAPATDTQYF.

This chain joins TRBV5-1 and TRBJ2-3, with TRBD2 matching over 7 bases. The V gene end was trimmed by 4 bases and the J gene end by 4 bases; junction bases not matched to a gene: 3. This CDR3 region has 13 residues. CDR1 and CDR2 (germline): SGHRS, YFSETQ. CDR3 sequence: CASSRTRADTQYF. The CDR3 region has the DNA TGCGCCAGCAGCCGGACTAGAGCAGATACGCAGTATTTT.

In nucleotides, the CDR3 is TGTGCCAGCAGTGGTTGGCCGGGGAACTATGGCTACACCTTC. This translates into CASSGWPGNYGYTF. This rearrangement joins TRBV25-1 to TRBJ1-2; D gene ambiguous. The V end was cut by 4 bases, the J end by 2 bases, with 11 bases between. The CDR3 runs 14 residues. Germline CDR1 reads MGHDK; CDR2 reads SYGVNS.

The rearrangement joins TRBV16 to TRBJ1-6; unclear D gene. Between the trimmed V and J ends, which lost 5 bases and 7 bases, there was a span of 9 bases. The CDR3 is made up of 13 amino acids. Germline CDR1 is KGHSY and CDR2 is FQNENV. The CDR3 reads CASSFRPNSPLHF. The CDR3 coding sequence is TGTGCCAGCAGCTTCCGACCGAATTCACCCCTCCACTTT.

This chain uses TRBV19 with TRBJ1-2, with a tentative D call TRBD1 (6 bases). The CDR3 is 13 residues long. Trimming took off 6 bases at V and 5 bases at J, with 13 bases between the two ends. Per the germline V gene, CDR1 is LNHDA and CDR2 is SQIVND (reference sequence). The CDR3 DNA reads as TGTGCCAGTAGCCCGGGGGGGGCGTATGGCTACACCTTC. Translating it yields CASSPGGAYGYTF.

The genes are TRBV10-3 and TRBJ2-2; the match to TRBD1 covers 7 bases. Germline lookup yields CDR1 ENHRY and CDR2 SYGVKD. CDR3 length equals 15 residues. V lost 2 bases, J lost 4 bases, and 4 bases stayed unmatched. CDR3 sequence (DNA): TGTGCCATCAGTGAGCCGGGACAGATCACCGGGGAGCTGTTTTTT. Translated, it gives CAISEPGQITGELFF.

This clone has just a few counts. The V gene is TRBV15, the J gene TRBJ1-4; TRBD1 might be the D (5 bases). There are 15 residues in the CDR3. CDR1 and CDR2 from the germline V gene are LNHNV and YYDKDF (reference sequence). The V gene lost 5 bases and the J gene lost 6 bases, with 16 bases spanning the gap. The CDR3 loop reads CATSGAGEVDEKLFF. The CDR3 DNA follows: TGTGCCACCAGCGGGGCGGGGGAAGTCGATGAAAAACTGTTTTTT.